One sample yielded the 19 T cell receptor beta chains listed below, sequenced in a study of shared clonotypes between healthy human individuals. Data came from immunoSEQ multiplex PCR; TCRdb stores just in-frame clones and leaves some out. The table has 2 million to 2.5 million clones, 85% to 95% seen once; the top ten hold approximately 0.41%. Sequencing was done on a sample of naive CD4+ T cells from PBMCs. The subset: CD45RA+ positively selected. These receptors originate from a man younger than 35 in good health. Some clones in this sample may be carry-over from other donors' samples.

There are a few counts of this clone. The chain couples TRBV6-5 to TRBJ1-1; D might be TRBD1 (5 bases). Trimming took 8 bases from V and 1 from J, leaving 11 bases between them. The germline gives CDR1 MNHEY, CDR2 SVGAGI. The CDR3 loop spans 13 amino acids. CDR3 sequence: CASCPTANTEAFF. The CDR3 region has the DNA TGTGCCAGCTGCCCGACAGCGAACACTGAAGCTTTCTTT.

The rearrangement uses TRBV13 and TRBJ2-7; TRBD2 aligns across 14 bases. The V and J ends lost 6 bases and 6 bases, in that order; junction bases with no gene match: 4. The CDR3 is 14 amino acids. The germline V gene encodes CDR1 PRHDT and CDR2 FYEKMQ (reference sequence). In nucleotides, the CDR3 is TGTGCCAGCAGGGGGACTAGCGGGAGTCTCGAGCAGTACTTC. Protein product: CASRGTSGSLEQYF.

The genes are TRBV6-5 and TRBJ1-1; no clear D gene. The CDR3 is 9 amino acids. V lost 5 bases, J lost 12 bases, and 7 bases lay in between. Looked up from germline, CDR1 is MNHEY and CDR2 is SVGAGI. CDR3 sequence: CASSPPTFF. CDR3 bases: TGTGCCAGCAGTCCCCCAACTTTCTTT.

The chain employs TRBV10-3 and TRBJ1-1; D gene uncertain. The V gene lost 0 bases and the J gene lost 5 bases, with 13 bases spanning the gap. This CDR3 has 15 amino acids. Per the germline V gene, CDR1 is ENHRY and CDR2 is SYGVKD. This CDR3 is CAISESFTSRTEAFF. For the CDR3, the DNA is TGTGCCATCAGTGAGTCGTTCACAAGTAGGACTGAAGCTTTCTTT.

This clone was seen a few times. This specimen includes other DNA sequences encoding the same CDR3. The J gene is TRBJ2-7, the V gene TRBV5-1; the match to TRBD2 covers 11 bases. In germline, CDR1 is SGHRS, CDR2 YFSETQ. This CDR3 comprises 15 residues. V trimming: 0 bases; J trimming: 1 base; junction bases outside the gene matches: 0. In DNA form, the CDR3 reads TGCGCCAGCAGCTTGGGGACTAGCGGGTCCTACGAGCAGTACTTC. As protein: CASSLGTSGSYEQYF.

In this sample, this clone turned up once. J is TRBJ2-1 and V is TRBV18; 10 bases fit TRBD2. J gave up 6 bases and V 3 bases, and 5 bases lay outside the gene matches. CDR3 length: 15 residues. CDR1 KGHSH and CDR2 LQKENI come from the germline V gene. The CDR3 DNA reads as TGTGCCAGCTCACCCGTACTAGCGGGAACCAATGAGCAGTTCTTC. Its protein product is CASSPVLAGTNEQFF.

The V gene is TRBV4-1, the J gene TRBJ1-5; no reliable D call. The V end lost 1 base, the J end lost 1 base, and 14 bases lay between the germline ends. This CDR3 spans 17 amino acids. Germline V gene lookup returns CDR1 MGHRA and CDR2 YSYEKL. The CDR3 loop is CASSQGTGKGSNQPQHF. The DNA of the CDR3 is TGCGCCAGCAGCCAAGGGACCGGGAAGGGAAGCAATCAGCCCCAGCATTTT.

This clone was seen only once. The CDR3 is CASSLALSGTGELFF. CDR3 in DNA: TGTGCCAGCAGCTTAGCGTTGTCAGGCACCGGGGAGCTGTTTTTT. This chain links TRBV7-8 with TRBJ2-2; D ambiguous. Germline V gene sequence: CDR1 SGHVS, CDR2 FQNEAQ. This CDR3 is built from 15 residues. V lost 0 bases, J lost 4 bases, and 9 bases lay in between.

The chain links TRBV18 to TRBJ1-4, with 12 bases aligning to TRBD1. Trimming cost V 6 bases and J 10 bases; bases outside gene matches: 6. CDR3 length equals 14 residues. Per the germline V gene, CDR1 is KGHSH and CDR2 is LQKENI. CDR3 nucleotides: TGTGCCAGCTCGGGACAGGGGGCGCAGGGAAAACTGTTTTTT. As protein: CASSGQGAQGKLFF.

The chain uses TRBV7-3 and TRBJ2-7; perhaps TRBD1 as D (8 bases). The CDR3 sequence is 14 residues long. Trimming took 5 bases from V and 2 from J, leaving 13 bases between them. CDR1 SGHTA and CDR2 FQGTGA come from the germline V gene. DNA of the CDR3: TGTGCCAGCAGCCAACAGGGGGGGACCTACGAGCAGTACTTC. Translated, it gives CASSQQGGTYEQYF.

The chain combines TRBV5-6 with TRBJ1-1, with D unclear. Looked up from germline, CDR1 is SGHDT and CDR2 is YYEEEE. Trimming stripped 4 bases from V and 4 bases from J, with 14 bases between. This CDR3 is 14 amino acids long. CDR3 protein: CASSPIGLGTEAFF. In DNA form, the CDR3 reads TGTGCCAGCAGCCCCATTGGGTTGGGCACTGAAGCTTTCTTT.

This clone came up once. Within the sample, other DNA sequences also encode this same CDR3. The J gene is TRBJ1-5, the V gene TRBV2; perhaps TRBD1 as D (5 bases). The CDR3 is made up of 13 amino acids. Germline CDR1 reads SNHLY; CDR2 reads FYNNEI. V gave up 4 bases and J gave up 7 bases, with 11 bases separating them. CDR3 sequence (DNA): TGTGCCAGCAGTGGGGGGGTAGGACAGCCCCAGCATTTT. As protein: CASSGGVGQPQHF.

This chain uses TRBV5-4 with TRBJ2-5; 8 positions match TRBD1. Germline V CDR1 and CDR2: SGHNT, YYREEE (reference sequence). V trimming: 0 bases; J trimming: 5 bases; junction bases outside the gene matches: 9. The CDR3 is 16 residues long. CDR3 region: CASSLGGQGAPETQYF. In DNA form, the CDR3 reads TGTGCCAGCAGCTTGGGAGGCCAGGGGGCGCCGGAGACCCAGTACTTC.

The V gene is TRBV5-4, the J gene TRBJ2-3; TRBD2 matches 14 bases. The ends lost 3 bases at V and 4 bases at J; junction bases unmatched: 4. The CDR3 runs to 16 residues. CDR1 and CDR2 (germline): SGHNT, YYREEE (reference sequence). CDR3 sequence: CASSSPGLAGADTQYF. DNA of the CDR3: TGTGCCAGCAGCTCCCCGGGACTAGCGGGAGCAGATACGCAGTATTTT. Variable domain in full (rest from reference TRBV5-4 and TRBJ2-3): ETGVTQSPTHLIKTRGQQVTLRCSSQSGHNTVSWYQQALGQGPQFIFQYYREEENGRGNFPPRFSGLQFPNYSSELNVNALELDDSALYLCASSSPGLAGADTQYFGPGTRLTVL.

As regards this clone: The sample contains more than one DNA sequence encoding this CDR3. CDR3 nucleotides: TGTGCCAGCTCACCAACAGGGGACTATGGCTACACCTTC. Translated: CASSPTGDYGYTF. V and J are TRBV18 and TRBJ1-2; 7 positions agree with TRBD1. V trimming: 2 bases; J trimming: 3 bases; junction bases outside the gene matches: 0. The CDR3 spans 13 residues. From germline, CDR1 is KGHSH and CDR2 LQKENI.

The chain links TRBV19 to TRBJ2-6, with D maybe TRBD2 (7 bases). With 3 bases removed from V and 0 bases from J, the gap between germline ends came to 12 bases. This CDR3 contains 17 residues. The germline gives CDR1 LNHDA, CDR2 SQIVND (reference sequence). The CDR3 nucleotides are TGTGCCAGTAGTATGGGGGGGCCCCTCTCTGGGGCCAACGTCCTGACTTTC. This encodes CASSMGGPLSGANVLTF.

The V gene is TRBV30, the J gene TRBJ2-7, with 8 positions matching TRBD1. V lost 5 bases to trimming and J lost 2 bases; unmatched junction nucleotides: 2. The germline gives CDR1 GTSNPN, CDR2 SVGIG (reference sequence). CDR3 length: 12 amino acids. CDR3 in amino acids: CAWQGAAYEQYF. The CDR3 DNA reads TGTGCCTGGCAGGGGGCCGCCTACGAGCAGTACTTC.

The rearrangement uses TRBV11-2 and TRBJ2-7; D uncertain. Per germline, CDR1 SGHAT and CDR2 FQNNGV. Trimming shortened V by 0 bases and J by 1 base, and 4 bases separated the two germline ends. The length of the CDR3 is 13 residues. The CDR3 DNA follows: TGTGCCAGCAGCTTAGACAATTCCTACGAGCAGTACTTC. Its protein is CASSLDNSYEQYF. The full variable domain, rest sourced from reference TRBV11-2 and TRBJ2-7, is EAGVAQSPRYKIIEKRQSVAFWCNPISGHATLYWYQQILGQGPKLLIQFQNNGVVDDSQLPKDRFSAERLKGVDSTLKIQPAKLEDSAVYLCASSLDNSYEQYFGPGTRLTVT.

The rearrangement joins TRBV7-9 to TRBJ1-4; 7 positions match TRBD1. The CDR3 loop spans 14 amino acids. The germline gives CDR1 SEHNR, CDR2 FQNEAQ (reference sequence). Losses at the gene ends were 6 bases for V and 6 bases for J; bases not matched to a gene: 7. CDR3 residues: CASSPGQVHEKLFF. The CDR3 DNA is TGTGCCAGCAGTCCCGGACAGGTCCATGAAAAACTGTTTTTT.